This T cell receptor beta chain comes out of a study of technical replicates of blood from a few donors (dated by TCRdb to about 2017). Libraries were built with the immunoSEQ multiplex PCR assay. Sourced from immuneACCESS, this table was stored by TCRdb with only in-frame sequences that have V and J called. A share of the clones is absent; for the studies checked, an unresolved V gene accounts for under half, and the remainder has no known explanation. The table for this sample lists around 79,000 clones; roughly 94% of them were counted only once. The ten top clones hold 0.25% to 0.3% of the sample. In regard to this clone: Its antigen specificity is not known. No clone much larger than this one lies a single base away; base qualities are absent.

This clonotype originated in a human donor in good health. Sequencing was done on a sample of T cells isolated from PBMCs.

The CDR3 region reads CASSYSPGPNYGYTF. The bases read TGTGCCAGCAGTTACTCCCCAGGGCCAAACTATGGCTACACCTTC. The chain was built from TRBV6-5 and TRBJ1-2; 5 matching bases give a weak D call of TRBD1. Between the V and J ends, shortened by 0 bases and 2 bases respectively, the junction contains 10 bases. CDR1 and CDR2, looked up from the germline V gene, are MNHEY and SVGAGI. Including the terminal cysteine and phenylalanine, the CDR3 comprises 15 residues. This entry keeps only the CDR3 DNA: 45 bases, framed from base 1.